Each of the 9 T cell receptor beta chains below was sequenced from the same sample in a study of TIL therapy for anti-PD-1-resistant metastatic lung cancer (dated by TCRdb to the early 2020s). TCR beta CDR3 regions were amplified from genomic DNA by bias-controlled multiplex PCR with the immunoSEQ v3 hsTCRB kit. TCRdb obtained this table from immuneACCESS and retained in-frame rearrangements with V and J assigned. These tables miss some clones; where compared with another copy, unresolved V genes account for less than half of the shortfall, and the remainder is unexplained. A total of tens of thousands of clones appear in this sample, 65% to 90% of them only once. Clones ranked in the top ten supply around 5% of the sample. The intended sense of this specimen's time point label: pre-treatment sample, taken before nivolumab and TIL therapy. The source was blood, collected at baseline. All receptors derive from a person aged 25 to 85 with non-small cell lung cancer.

The chain recombines TRBV7-9 with TRBJ1-3, with D possibly matching TRBD1 (6 bases). Trimming shortened V by 4 bases and J by 0 bases, and 13 bases separated the two germline ends. The germline CDR1 and CDR2 sequences are SEHNR and FQNEAQ (reference sequence). The length of the CDR3 is 16 residues. The CDR3 here is CASSSVTGSSGNTIYF. CDR3 DNA sequence: TGTGCCAGCAGCTCCGTGACAGGTAGCTCTGGAAACACCATATATTTT.

V usage is TRBV6-4 and J usage is TRBJ1-1, with unresolved D. Germline values: CDR1 MRHNA, CDR2 SNTAGT. This CDR3 comprises 14 residues. Trimming left V 6 bases short and J 0 bases short, with 11 bases between. This chain's CDR3 is CASRPSFMNTEAFF. In DNA, the CDR3 is TGTGCCAGCAGACCCAGCTTTATGAACACTGAAGCTTTCTTT.

The chain employs TRBV18 and TRBJ2-1; no firm D call. Germline V gene data show CDR1 as KGHSH and CDR2 as LQKENI. This CDR3 has 14 residues. V lost 3 bases and J 4 bases, leaving 10 bases between the germline ends. The CDR3 loop reads CASSPLSRYNEQFF. The CDR3 bases are TGTGCCAGCTCACCGCTGAGCAGGTACAATGAGCAGTTCTTC. The whole variable domain, filled in from reference TRBV18 and TRBJ2-1, reads NAGVMQNPRHLVRRRGQEARLRCSPMKGHSHVYWYRQLPEEGLKFMVYLQKENIIDESGMPKERFSAEFPKEGPSILRIQQVVRGDSAAYFCASSPLSRYNEQFFGPGTRLTVL.

The chain joins TRBV19 to TRBJ2-7; 13 positions agree with TRBD2. The V and J ends lost 9 bases and 3 bases, in that order; junction bases with no gene match: 8. The CDR3 has 15 amino acids. Germline CDR1 is LNHDA and CDR2 is SQIVND (reference sequence). CDR3 sequence reads: CASSWGLAGSYEQYF. In DNA, the CDR3 is TGTGCCAGCAGCTGGGGACTAGCGGGGAGCTACGAGCAGTACTTC.

This chain uses TRBV21-1 with TRBJ2-7; the table's TRBD2 call for D was not verified on the DNA. TRBV21-1 is recorded as a pseudogene. The CDR3 spans 17 residues. CDR3 nucleotides: TGTGCCAGCAGCGAAGGAGGGCGGGAGGGCCGGCGGGGCGAGCAGTACTTC. This gives the protein CASSEGGREGRRGEQYF.

Here the CDR3 DNA reads TGTGCCATCAGCAGTGGCCAGAACACTGAAGCTTTCTTT. Translated: CAISSGQNTEAFF. V gene TRBV10-3 combines with J gene TRBJ1-1; D call uncertain. Looked up from germline, CDR1 is ENHRY and CDR2 is SYGVKD. The germline V and J ends were trimmed by 6 bases and 1 base, with 9 bases remaining between them. The CDR3 totals 13 residues.

This clone was recorded a few times. The chain combines TRBV9 with TRBJ2-3; unclear D gene. The CDR3 has 16 residues. CDR1 SGDLS and CDR2 YYNGEE come from the germline V gene. The V gene lost 4 bases and the J gene lost 0 bases, with 15 bases spanning the gap. CDR3 DNA: TGTGCCAGCAGCCCCCGGTCCCACTCTAGCACAGATACGCAGTATTTT. Protein sequence: CASSPRSHSSTDTQYF.

The J gene is TRBJ2-5, the V gene TRBV24-1, with D perhaps TRBD1 (6 bases). V dropped 5 bases and J dropped 2 bases, with 8 bases sitting between them. This CDR3 has 13 residues. Per the germline V gene, CDR1 is KGHDR and CDR2 is SFDVKD. CDR3 sequence reads: CATSGTVQETQYF. The CDR3 DNA follows: TGTGCCACCAGTGGGACAGTACAAGAGACCCAGTACTTC.

This sequence joins TRBV28 and TRBJ2-5, with no clear D. The CDR3 runs to 11 residues. The ends were cut back, 6 bases at V and 1 base at J, with 3 bases in the middle. Germline CDR1 is MDHEN and CDR2 is SYDVKM. The CDR3 spells CASSRQETQYF. CDR3 nucleotide sequence: TGTGCCAGCAGCCGCCAAGAGACCCAGTACTTC. Together with reference TRBV28 and TRBJ2-5, the CDR3 gives the full variable domain: DVKVTQSSRYLVKRTGEKVFLECVQDMDHENMFWYRQDPGLGLRLIYFSYDVKMKEKGDIPEGYSVSREKKERFSLILESASTNQTSMYLCASSRQETQYFGPGTRLLVL.